Sequencing of this T cell receptor (beta chain) was carried out in a study of sequential checkpoint blockade in melanoma. The CDR3 runs to 12 residues. The V segment lost 10 bases and the J segment 8 bases; nucleotides outside the gene matches: 3. Germline loops: CDR1 MNHEY, CDR2 SVGAGI. Data came from immunoSEQ multiplex PCR; TCRdb stores just in-frame clones and leaves some out. The sample has 8,500 to 9,500 clones; roughly 80% are singletons. The treatment denotes: randomized to nivolumab then ipilimumab (arm A) or the reverse (arm B). This clonotype was sampled from a human donor with melanoma. The source material was CD8+ T cells sorted from blood (inferred from file names), sampled from a patient given nivolumab and ipilimumab in sequence. J is TRBJ2-1 and V is TRBV6-5; 12 nucleotides agree with TRBD2. This chain's CDR3 is CATLAGGDEQFF. Written as DNA, the CDR3 is TGTGCCACGCTAGCGGGAGGGGATGAGCAGTTCTTC.